This T cell receptor beta chain was found in a study of T cell responses to AZD1222 COVID-19 vaccine. Study-wide background: Second-dose groups at about 4 or about 12 weeks were pooled. General study points: Targets within unmutated variant regions were reportedly found for nearly half of spike-specific TCRs.

This clone was observed a few times. Its specificity is not known. Sequencing used immunoSEQ multiplex PCR; TCRdb keeps in-frame clones, though not all of them. The table records some 99,000 clones, 87% of them present only once. The material sequenced was peripheral blood, taken on day 0 of AZD1222 vaccination. This TCR derives from an adult in good health.

DNA for the CDR3: TGTGCCAGCAGCGCATGGGACAGGTCCAACGAGCAGTACTTC. Translation: CASSAWDRSNEQYF. The chain combines TRBV9 with TRBJ2-7; 8 bases map to TRBD1. The trim removed 3 bases at V and 5 bases at J, leaving 7 bases unmatched. This CDR3 spans 14 amino acids. The germline V gene encodes CDR1 SGDLS and CDR2 YYNGEE. Full variable domain (outside the CDR3, taken from reference TRBV9 and TRBJ2-7): DSGVTQTPKHLITATGQRVTLRCSPRSGDLSVYWYQQSLDQGLQFLIQYYNGEERAKGNILERFSAQQFPDLHSELNLSSLELGDSALYFCASSAWDRSNEQYFGPGTRLTVT.